Listed below are T cell receptor beta chains from one sample, sequenced in a study of T cell responses to AZD1222 COVID-19 vaccine. Some clones are missing from TCRdb's copy, which holds only in-frame ones; the method was immunoSEQ multiplex PCR. The sample gives around 78,000 clones, 75% to 95% of which show up once; 4.5% is in the top ten. Material: peripheral blood, obtained on day 0 of MenACWY control vaccination. These receptors all come from an adult in good health. Both conserved end residues are part of each CDR3. Fields, in order: V gene, J gene, CDR3 protein.

TRBV7-8	TRBJ1-4	CASSLELGATNEKLFF
TRBV6-1	TRBJ2-7	CASSDRGRVAYEQYF
TRBV4-1	TRBJ2-7	CASSQVYLTYEQYF
TRBV29-1	TRBJ2-1	CSVDVSGSTYNEQFF
TRBV9	TRBJ2-3	CASSVGRDTVTDTQYF
TRBV30	TRBJ2-7	CALQGGVYEQYF
TRBV10-3	TRBJ1-2	CAISDSQAGDYGYTF
TRBV5-6	TRBJ2-5	CASSLGAEETQYF
TRBV6-5	TRBJ1-1	CASRRTIGSTEAFF
TRBV4-1	TRBJ1-1	CASSQGPVNTEAFF
TRBV27	TRBJ1-1	CASSLYTGGDTEAFF
TRBV3-1/TRBV3-2	TRBJ1-5	CASSQEHSGNQPQHF
TRBV2	TRBJ2-5	CASRVYGQETQYF
TRBV4-1	TRBJ2-7	CASSQDSGLTYEQYF
TRBV19	TRBJ1-4	CASLGQARINEKLFF
TRBV2	TRBJ2-5	CASKGFGGPQETQYF
TRBV7-9	TRBJ1-1	CASSSGAMNTEAFF
TRBV5-1	TRBJ1-1	CASSLGVRQAEAFF
TRBV7-9	TRBJ1-2	CASSLGENGYTF
TRBV7-8	TRBJ1-2	CASSPRIPGNYGYTF
TRBV5-4	TRBJ2-1	CASSLGVAAGVQFF
TRBV4-2	TRBJ2-1	CASSPLTSGGSSYNEQFF
TRBV3-1/TRBV3-2	TRBJ2-5	CASSQELVGETQYF
TRBV24-1	TRBJ2-5	CATSDPRPQETQYF